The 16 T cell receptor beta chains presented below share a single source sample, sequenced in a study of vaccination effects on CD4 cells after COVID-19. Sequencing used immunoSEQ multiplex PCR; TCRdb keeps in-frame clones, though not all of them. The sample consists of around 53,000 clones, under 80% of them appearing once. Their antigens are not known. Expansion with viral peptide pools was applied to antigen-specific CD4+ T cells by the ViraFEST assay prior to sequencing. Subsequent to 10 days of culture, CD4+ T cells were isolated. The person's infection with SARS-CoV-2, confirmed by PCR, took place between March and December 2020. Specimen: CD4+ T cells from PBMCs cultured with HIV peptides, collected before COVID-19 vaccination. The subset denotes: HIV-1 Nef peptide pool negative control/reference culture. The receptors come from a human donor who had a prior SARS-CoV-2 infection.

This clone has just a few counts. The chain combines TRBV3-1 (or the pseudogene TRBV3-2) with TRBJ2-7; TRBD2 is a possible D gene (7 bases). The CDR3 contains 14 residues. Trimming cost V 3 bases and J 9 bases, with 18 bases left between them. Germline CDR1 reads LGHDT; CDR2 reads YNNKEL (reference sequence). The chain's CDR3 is CASSHGGLGLGQYF. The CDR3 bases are TGTGCCAGCAGCCACGGGGGGCTGGGCCTGGGGCAGTACTTC.

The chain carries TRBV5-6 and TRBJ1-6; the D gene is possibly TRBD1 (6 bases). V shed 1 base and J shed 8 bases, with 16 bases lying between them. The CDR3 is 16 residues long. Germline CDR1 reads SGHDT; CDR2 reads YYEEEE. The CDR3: CASSLLDVGAYSPLHF. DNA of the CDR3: TGTGCCAGCAGCTTGCTGGATGTGGGGGCCTATTCACCCCTCCACTTT. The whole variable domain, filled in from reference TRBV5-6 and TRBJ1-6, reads DAGVTQSPTHLIKTRGQQVTLRCSPKSGHDTVSWYQQALGQGPQFIFQYYEEEERQRGNFPDRFSGHQFPNYSSELNVNALLLGDSALYLCASSLLDVGAYSPLHFGNGTRLTVT.

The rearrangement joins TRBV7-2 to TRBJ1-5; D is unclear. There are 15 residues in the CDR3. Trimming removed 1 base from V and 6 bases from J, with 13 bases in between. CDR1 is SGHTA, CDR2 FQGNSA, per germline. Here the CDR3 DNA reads TGTGCCAGCAGCTTAGATTCGGCAGGAGGTCAGCCCCAGCATTTT. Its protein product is CASSLDSAGGQPQHF.

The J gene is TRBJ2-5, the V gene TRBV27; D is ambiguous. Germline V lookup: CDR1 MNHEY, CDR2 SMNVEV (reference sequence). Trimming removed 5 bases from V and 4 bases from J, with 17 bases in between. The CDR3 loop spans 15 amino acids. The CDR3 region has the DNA TGTGCCAGCAGTCATTACAATTCACGACTAGAGACCCAGTACTTC. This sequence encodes CASSHYNSRLETQYF.

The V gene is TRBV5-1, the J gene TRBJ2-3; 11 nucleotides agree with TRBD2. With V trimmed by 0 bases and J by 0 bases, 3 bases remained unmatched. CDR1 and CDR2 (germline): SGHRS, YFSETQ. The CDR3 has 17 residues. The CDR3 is CASSLGTSGLSTDTQYF. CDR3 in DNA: TGCGCCAGCAGCTTGGGGACTAGCGGGCTAAGCACAGATACGCAGTATTTT.

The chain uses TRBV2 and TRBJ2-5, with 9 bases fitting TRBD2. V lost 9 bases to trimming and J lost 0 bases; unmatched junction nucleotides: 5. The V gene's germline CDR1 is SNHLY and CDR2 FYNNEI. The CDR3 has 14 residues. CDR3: CASVAGEYQETQYF. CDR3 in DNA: TGTGCCAGTGTAGCGGGAGAGTACCAAGAGACCCAGTACTTC.

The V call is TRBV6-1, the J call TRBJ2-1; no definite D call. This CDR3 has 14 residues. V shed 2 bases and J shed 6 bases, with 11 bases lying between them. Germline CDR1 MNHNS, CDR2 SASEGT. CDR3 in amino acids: CASSETWYLNEQFF. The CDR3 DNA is TGTGCCAGCAGTGAAACTTGGTACCTCAATGAGCAGTTCTTC.

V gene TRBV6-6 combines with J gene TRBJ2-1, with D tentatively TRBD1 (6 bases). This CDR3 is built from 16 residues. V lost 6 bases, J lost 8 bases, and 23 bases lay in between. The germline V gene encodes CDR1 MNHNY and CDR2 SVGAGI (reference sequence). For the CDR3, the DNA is TGTGCCAGCAGACCTTATATGGGGGCTCTTATTCATGAGCAGTTCTTC. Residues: CASRPYMGALIHEQFF.

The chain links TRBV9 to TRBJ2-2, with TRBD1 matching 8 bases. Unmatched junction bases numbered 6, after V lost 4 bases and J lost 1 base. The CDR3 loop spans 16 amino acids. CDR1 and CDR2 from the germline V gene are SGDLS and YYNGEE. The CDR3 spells CASSTRGTGNTGELFF. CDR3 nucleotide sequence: TGTGCCAGCAGCACAAGAGGGACAGGGAACACCGGGGAGCTGTTTTTT.

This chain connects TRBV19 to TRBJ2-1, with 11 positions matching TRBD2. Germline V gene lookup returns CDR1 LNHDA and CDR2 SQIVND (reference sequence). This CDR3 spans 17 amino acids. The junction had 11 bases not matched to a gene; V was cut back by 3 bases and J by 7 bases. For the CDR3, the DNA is TGTGCCAGTAGTATCAGGTCAATAGCGGGAGGGCCAAATGAGCAGTTCTTC. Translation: CASSIRSIAGGPNEQFF.

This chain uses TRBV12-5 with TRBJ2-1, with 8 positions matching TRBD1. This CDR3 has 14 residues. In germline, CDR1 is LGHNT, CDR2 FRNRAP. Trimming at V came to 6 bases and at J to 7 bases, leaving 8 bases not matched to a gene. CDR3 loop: CASGWQGAENEQFF. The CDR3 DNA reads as TGTGCTAGTGGGTGGCAGGGGGCGGAAAATGAGCAGTTCTTC.

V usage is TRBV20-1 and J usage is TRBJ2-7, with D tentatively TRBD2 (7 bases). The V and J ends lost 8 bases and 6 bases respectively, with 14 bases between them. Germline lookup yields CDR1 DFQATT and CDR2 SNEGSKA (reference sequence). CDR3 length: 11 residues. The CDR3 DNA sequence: TGCAGTTGGGGGGGCTTCCTCGAGCAGTACTTC. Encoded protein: CSWGGFLEQYF.

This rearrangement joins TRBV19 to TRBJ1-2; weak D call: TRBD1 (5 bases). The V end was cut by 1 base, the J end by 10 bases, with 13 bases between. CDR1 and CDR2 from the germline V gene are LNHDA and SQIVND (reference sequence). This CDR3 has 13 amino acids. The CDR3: CASSIVEGGTYTF. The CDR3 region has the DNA TGTGCCAGTAGTATAGTCGAAGGTGGGACCTACACCTTC.

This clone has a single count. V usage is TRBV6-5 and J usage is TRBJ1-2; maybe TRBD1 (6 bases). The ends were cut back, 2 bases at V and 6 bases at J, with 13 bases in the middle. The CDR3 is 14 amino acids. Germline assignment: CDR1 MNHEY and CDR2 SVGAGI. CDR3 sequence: CASSYSGGRDGYTF. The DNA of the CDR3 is TGTGCCAGCAGTTACAGCGGGGGGCGCGATGGCTACACCTTC.

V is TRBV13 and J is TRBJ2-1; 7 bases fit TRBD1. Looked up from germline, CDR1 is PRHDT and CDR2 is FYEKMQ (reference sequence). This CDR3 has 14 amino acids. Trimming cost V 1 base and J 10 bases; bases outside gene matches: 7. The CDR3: CASSLDRQGMEQFF. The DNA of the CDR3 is TGTGCCAGCAGCTTAGACAGACAGGGAATGGAGCAGTTCTTC.

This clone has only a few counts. The DNA of the CDR3 is TGTGCCAGCAGCCTAGGGGCAGAGACCCAGTACTTC. It encodes CASSLGAETQYF. The chain is built from TRBV7-9 and TRBJ2-5; D is perhaps TRBD1 (5 bases). Looked up from germline, CDR1 is SEHNR and CDR2 is FQNEAQ (reference sequence). The CDR3 is 12 amino acids. Trimming took off 5 bases at V and 4 bases at J, with 8 bases between the two ends.